This T cell receptor (beta chain) was captured by sequencing in a study of graft-versus-host responses after intestinal transplantation. A remark on this clone: The antigen is not known.

Here immunoSEQ multiplex PCR was the method, and the copy in TCRdb shows in-frame clones only, minus some. The sample holds about 110,000 clones, around nine tenths seen once. Looked up from germline, CDR1 is MGHRA and CDR2 is YSYEKL. This CDR3 is 17 amino acids long. V shed 1 base and J 3 bases; nucleotides not matched to a gene: 9. Study-level points and caveats: HvG clone declines early post-transplant were associated with peak circulating GvH levels.

Here the sequenced sample was unstimulated CD4+ T cells sorted from spleen or lymph node cells, taken before transplant. This TCR came from a human donor who was the organ donor for an intestinal transplant. The chain links TRBV4-1 to TRBJ1-1; TRBD1 matches 9 bases. In nucleotides, the CDR3 is TGCGCCAGCAGCCAAGTTTTCGGACAGGGGAGGGACACTGAAGCTTTCTTT. Translation: CASSQVFGQGRDTEAFF.